A single sample gave rise to the 15 T cell receptor beta chains below, sequenced in a study of blood T cell repertoires in COVID-19. Profiling relied on immunoSEQ multiplex PCR, and the TCRdb table lists in-frame clones only, not all of them. The data hold over 150,000 clones, with approximately 91% observed a single time. Sample: peripheral blood. The receptors originated from a man aged 18 to 30 with acute or convalescent COVID-19.

The rearrangement joins TRBV9 to TRBJ2-1; 7 bases fit TRBD1. CDR1 SGDLS and CDR2 YYNGEE come from the germline V gene. The CDR3 totals 15 residues. J gave up 5 bases and V 0 bases, and 5 bases lay outside the gene matches. CDR3 protein: CASSVGTGYDNEQFF. The CDR3, as DNA: TGTGCCAGCAGCGTAGGGACAGGATATGACAATGAGCAGTTCTTC. Drawing the rest from reference TRBV9 and TRBJ2-1, the complete variable domain is DSGVTQTPKHLITATGQRVTLRCSPRSGDLSVYWYQQSLDQGLQFLIQYYNGEERAKGNILERFSAQQFPDLHSELNLSSLELGDSALYFCASSVGTGYDNEQFFGPGTRLTVL.

The chain combines TRBV6-2 or TRBV6-3 with TRBJ1-2; the D gene is possibly TRBD1 (5 bases). The CDR3 is made up of 14 amino acids. Germline CDR1 MNHEY, CDR2 SVGEGT. V lost 4 bases and J 9 bases, leaving 18 bases between the germline ends. CDR3 region: CASSSGGSLPRYTF. The DNA for the CDR3 is TGTGCCAGCAGTTCGGGGGGGTCACTTCCGCGCTACACCTTC.

The J gene is TRBJ1-3, the V gene TRBV29-1; 9 bases match TRBD1. V dropped 6 bases and J dropped 1; count of bases not matched to a gene: 10. This CDR3 contains 16 residues. The V gene's germline CDR1 is SQVTM and CDR2 ANQGSEA. CDR3 amino acids: CSVLNRGRTSGNTIYF. The CDR3 nucleotides are TGCAGCGTCCTAAACAGGGGGCGAACTTCTGGAAACACCATATATTTT.

J is TRBJ1-1 and V is TRBV6-2 or TRBV6-3; D is uncertain. CDR3 length: 14 residues. Germline CDR1 reads MNHEY; CDR2 reads SVGEGT. V lost 5 bases, J lost 2 bases, and 12 bases lay in between. The CDR3 spells CASSDPGSNTEAFF. In DNA, the CDR3 is TGTGCCAGCAGTGACCCCGGGTCAAACACTGAAGCTTTCTTT.

This clone was observed a single time. The chain uses TRBV27 and TRBJ1-6; 11 bases are a match to TRBD1. The junction had 8 bases not matched to a gene; V was cut back by 0 bases and J by 10 bases. CDR3 length equals 17 residues. The germline CDR1 and CDR2 sequences are MNHEY and SMNVEV (reference sequence). The CDR3, as DNA: TGTGCCAGCAGTTTATCGATGGGACAGGGGGTTTTGTCACCCCTCCACTTT. The encoded protein is CASSLSMGQGVLSPLHF.

The chain joins TRBV11-2 to TRBJ2-7, with a weak D call TRBD1 (6 bases). The V gene's germline CDR1 is SGHAT and CDR2 FQNNGV. The V gene lost 5 bases and the J gene lost 3 bases, with 14 bases spanning the gap. CDR3 size: 14 residues. CDR3 sequence reads: CASSPFIRGYEQYF. CDR3 sequence (DNA): TGTGCCAGCAGCCCCTTTATCAGGGGCTACGAGCAGTACTTC.

This sequence joins TRBV2 and TRBJ2-6; D might be TRBD1 (5 bases). Germline-derived CDR1 and CDR2 are SNHLY and FYNNEI. Trimming cost V 5 bases and J 2 bases, with 10 bases left between them. The CDR3 is made up of 15 amino acids. CDR3 sequence reads: CASSFRVPGANVLTF. The CDR3 nucleotides read TGTGCCAGCAGTTTCAGGGTTCCTGGGGCCAACGTCCTGACTTTC.

The V and J genes are TRBV7-9 and TRBJ2-7; TRBD1 matches at 8 bases. Unmatched junction bases numbered 12, after V lost 5 bases and J lost 0 bases. The germline CDR1 and CDR2 sequences are SEHNR and FQNEAQ (reference sequence). The CDR3 is 17 residues long. Written as DNA, the CDR3 is TGTGCCAGCAGCCCTGTCCCGGGACAGGAAAGCTCCTACGAGCAGTACTTC. Translating gives CASSPVPGQESSYEQYF.

The genes are TRBV9 and TRBJ2-2; tentative D call: TRBD2 (5 bases). The CDR3 consists of 12 residues. Germline CDR1 SGDLS, CDR2 YYNGEE. V was trimmed by 3 bases and J by 6 bases, leaving 6 bases between them. The CDR3 is CASSGAAGELFF. The DNA for the CDR3 is TGTGCCAGCAGCGGAGCGGCCGGGGAGCTGTTTTTT.

This clone came up a few times. Other DNA sequences in the sample encode the same CDR3. The chain joins TRBV7-9 to TRBJ1-1, with D possibly matching TRBD1 (6 bases). Trimming took 1 base from V and 4 from J, leaving 7 bases between them. The CDR3 loop spans 13 amino acids. Germline CDR1 SEHNR, CDR2 FQNEAQ (reference sequence). The CDR3 here is CASSLEGGTEAFF. In DNA form, the CDR3 reads TGTGCCAGCAGCTTAGAAGGGGGCACTGAAGCTTTCTTT.

V usage is TRBV5-1 and J usage is TRBJ2-2; 14 nucleotides align to TRBD2. V dropped 9 bases and J dropped 7; count of bases not matched to a gene: 14. CDR3 length: 17 amino acids. Looked up from germline, CDR1 is SGHRS and CDR2 is YFSETQ. This CDR3 is CATAPGLAGVENGELFF. The CDR3 DNA reads as TGCGCCACCGCCCCGGGACTAGCGGGAGTTGAGAACGGGGAGCTGTTTTTT.

The chain is built from TRBV13 and TRBJ1-1; D perhaps matches TRBD1 (5 bases). Per germline, CDR1 PRHDT and CDR2 FYEKMQ (reference sequence). V lost 2 bases and J 3 bases, leaving 7 bases between the germline ends. The CDR3 totals 13 residues. CDR3 in DNA: TGTGCCAGCAGCTTAACCAGGGACACTGAAGCTTTCTTT. Translated, it gives CASSLTRDTEAFF.

The chain combines TRBV3-1 (or the pseudogene TRBV3-2) with TRBJ1-2; a possible D gene is TRBD1 (6 bases). CDR3 size: 18 residues. Per germline, CDR1 LGHDT and CDR2 YNNKEL (reference sequence). Trimming left V 0 bases short and J 2 bases short, with 19 bases between. Written as DNA, the CDR3 is TGTGCCAGCAGCCAAGAAAGCGGGGGGGGCAGGGCAAACTATGGCTACACCTTC. Amino acids: CASSQESGGGRANYGYTF.

The chain couples TRBV7-9 to TRBJ2-1; maybe TRBD2 (6 bases). Germline V lookup: CDR1 SEHNR, CDR2 FQNEAQ (reference sequence). V was clipped by 5 bases and J by 8 bases, with 16 bases between them. The length of the CDR3 is 14 residues. The CDR3 is CASSLPRLVHEQFF. The CDR3 bases are TGTGCCAGCAGCCTTCCTCGACTAGTCCATGAGCAGTTCTTC.

CDR3 DNA sequence: TGTGCCAGTAGTATATTAGGGGGGGGCAATCAGCCCCAGCATTTT. This sequence encodes CASSILGGGNQPQHF. The chain carries TRBV19 and TRBJ1-5; a possible D gene is TRBD1 (6 bases). This CDR3 is 15 amino acids long. Germline V lookup: CDR1 LNHDA, CDR2 SQIVND (reference sequence). The V end lost 2 bases, the J end lost 2 bases, and 10 bases lay between the germline ends. Combining the CDR3 with reference TRBV19 and TRBJ1-5 gives the whole variable domain DGGITQSPKYLFRKEGQNVTLSCEQNLNHDAMYWYRQDPGQGLRLIYYSQIVNDFQKGDIAEGYSVSREKKESFPLTVTSAQKNPTAFYLCASSILGGGNQPQHFGDGTRLSIL.